One and the same sample provided the 21 T cell receptor beta chains below, sequenced in a study of blood T cells in healthy people across ages. A J-beta primer mix and a sample-barcoded 5' primer were used in a second PCR of roughly 6 to 11 cycles. A single record per CDR3 protein comes from TCRdb applying MiXCR to the 5' RACE reads. This sample has about 1.4 million distinct CDR3 sequences; almost 60% occur once, and the top ten carry under 8.5%. Sequencing input: blood. All receptors come from a man between 18 and 29 years old in good health.

The gene calls are TRBV29-1 and TRBJ1-2, with a weak D call TRBD1 (6 bases). Between the trimmed V and J ends, which lost 0 bases and 4 bases, there was a span of 9 bases. The CDR3 runs 13 residues. Per germline, CDR1 SQVTM and CDR2 ANQGSEA. In DNA, the CDR3 is TGCAGCGTTGAAGACGACAGGTTCTATGGCTACACCTTC. Translating it yields CSVEDDRFYGYTF.

The table lists this clonotype with a few counts. The gene calls are TRBV15 and TRBJ2-2; D gene ambiguous. Germline CDR1 is LNHNV and CDR2 is YYDKDF (reference sequence). V gave up 0 bases and J gave up 1 base, with 3 bases separating them. The CDR3 length is 14 residues. This CDR3 reads CATSRERNTGELFF. The CDR3 DNA follows: TGTGCCACCAGCAGAGAGCGGAACACCGGGGAGCTGTTTTTT.

The CDR3 is CASSQDFGEETQYF. The CDR3 coding sequence is TGTGCCAGCAGCCAAGATTTCGGGGAAGAGACCCAGTACTTC. This chain joins TRBV4-2 and TRBJ2-5, with D perhaps TRBD2 (5 bases). Per the germline V gene, CDR1 is LGHNA and CDR2 is YNFKEQ. Trimming cost V 0 bases and J 3 bases, with 8 bases left between them. This CDR3 spans 14 amino acids.

The V call is TRBV20-1, the J call TRBJ2-1, with D possibly TRBD2 on 5 matching bases. V was pared by 1 base and J by 1 base, with 14 bases between. The CDR3 length is 16 residues. CDR1 DFQATT and CDR2 SNEGSKA come from the germline V gene (reference sequence). The CDR3, as DNA: TGCAGTGCTAGAGGAACGGACTGGACTTCCTACAATGAGCAGTTCTTC. Protein product: CSARGTDWTSYNEQFF.

This clonotype was detected only a few times. The rearrangement uses TRBV5-1 and TRBJ2-2; D remains unclear. CDR1 SGHRS and CDR2 YFSETQ come from the germline V gene. Trimming stripped 9 bases from V and 3 bases from J, with 27 bases between. The CDR3 runs 18 residues. CDR3 amino acids: CATRQTRTRQDDTGELFF. In DNA form, the CDR3 reads TGCGCCACCAGACAAACCAGAACCAGGCAGGACGACACCGGGGAGCTGTTTTTT.

This clonotype has a handful of counts. V usage is TRBV4-3 and J usage is TRBJ2-1, with D perhaps TRBD2 (6 bases). Germline V gene sequence: CDR1 LGHNA, CDR2 YSLEER. Trimming took off 0 bases at V and 7 bases at J, with 10 bases between the two ends. The CDR3 is 14 residues long. The CDR3 DNA reads as TGCGCCAGCAGCCAAGATTGGAGGGCGAATGAGCAGTTCTTC. Encoded protein: CASSQDWRANEQFF.

In this sample, this clonotype turned up a few times. The gene calls are TRBV7-2 and TRBJ2-7, with TRBD2 matching over 11 bases. Germline CDR1 reads SGHTA; CDR2 reads FQGNSA. The CDR3 has 15 amino acids. J was trimmed by 6 bases and V by 5 bases; bases with no gene match: 9. This CDR3 reads CASSETSGTPREQYF. The CDR3, as DNA: TGTGCCAGCAGCGAGACTAGCGGGACCCCTCGCGAGCAGTACTTC.

The chain has TRBV7-8 and TRBJ2-3; 10 bases align to TRBD2. Germline-derived CDR1 and CDR2 are SGHVS and FQNEAQ. This CDR3 has 16 amino acids. The V gene end was trimmed by 5 bases and the J gene end by 2 bases; junction bases not matched to a gene: 7. The CDR3 is CASSLGLADPTDTQYF. For the CDR3, the DNA is TGTGCCAGCAGCCTAGGACTAGCGGATCCCACAGATACGCAGTATTTT.

This chain connects TRBV20-1 to TRBJ2-7; D remains ambiguous. This CDR3 spans 15 amino acids. CDR1 and CDR2 (germline): DFQATT, SNEGSKA (reference sequence). Trimming removed 3 bases at V and 0 bases at J, with 15 bases between. CDR3 amino acids: CSASKVTISSYEQYF. The CDR3 nucleotides read TGCAGTGCTAGTAAGGTGACCATAAGCTCCTACGAGCAGTACTTC.

V usage is TRBV24-1 and J usage is TRBJ2-1, with 12 bases fitting TRBD2. The CDR3 sequence is 15 residues long. The germline gives CDR1 KGHDR, CDR2 SFDVKD. The V and J ends lost 9 bases and 3 bases, in that order; junction bases with no gene match: 5. CDR3: CATGALAGGYNEQFF. As DNA, the CDR3 is TGTGCCACCGGGGCACTAGCGGGAGGCTACAATGAGCAGTTCTTC.

The rearrangement uses TRBV20-1 and TRBJ2-5; D is unclear. Trimming pared 0 bases from V and 5 bases from J, leaving 13 bases between. The CDR3 totals 14 residues. The germline V gene has CDR1 DFQATT and CDR2 SNEGSKA (reference sequence). The CDR3 sequence: CSARDPGRRETQYF. The CDR3 DNA follows: TGCAGTGCTAGAGACCCTGGCAGGCGGGAGACCCAGTACTTC.

This rearrangement joins TRBV7-7 to TRBJ2-1, with 7 bases that match TRBD1. With 0 bases clipped from V and 2 bases from J, the junction kept 4 bases outside the gene matches. The CDR3 spans 16 residues. The V gene's germline CDR1 is SSHAT and CDR2 FNYEAQ (reference sequence). Here the CDR3 DNA reads TGTGCCAGCAGCTTAGCATATGGGACAGCCTACAATGAGCAGTTCTTC. This codes for CASSLAYGTAYNEQFF.

This clonotype was detected only once. J is TRBJ2-5 and V is TRBV7-9; 8 nucleotides agree with TRBD2. Judging by the DNA end, TRBJ2-7 fits better; the J call may be wrong. The CDR3 is made up of 15 amino acids. Germline assignment: CDR1 SEHNR and CDR2 FQNEAQ (reference sequence). The CDR3 sequence: CASSLVGRAINEQYF. CDR3 in DNA: TGTGCCAGCAGCCTTGTCGGGAGGGCTATCAACGAGCAGTACTTC.

The sample holds a few counts of this clonotype. This chain links TRBV29-1 with TRBJ2-3; a possible D gene is TRBD1 (5 bases). The CDR3 has 15 residues. The V end was cut by 7 bases, the J end by 3 bases, with 20 bases between. Germline V gene lookup returns CDR1 SQVTM and CDR2 ANQGSEA. The CDR3 nucleotides are TGCAGCGGAGTGGGGCCAACAGGCCGGACAGATACGCAGTATTTT. Protein sequence: CSGVGPTGRTDTQYF.

This clonotype was found once. The chain combines TRBV4-3 with TRBJ1-1, with 11 bases identical to TRBD1. CDR3 length equals 20 residues. Germline CDR1 LGHNA, CDR2 YSLEER. V was clipped by 0 bases and J by 0 bases; unmatched bases: 12. The CDR3 nucleotides are TGCGCCAGCAGCCAAGACGGCCGGACAGGGGGCGGTTATCTGAACACTGAAGCTTTCTTT. It translates to CASSQDGRTGGGYLNTEAFF.

This clonotype was found a few times. This chain links TRBV27 with TRBJ2-1, with TRBD2 matching 7 bases. The CDR3 has 15 amino acids. V lost 1 base to trimming and J lost 6 bases; unmatched junction nucleotides: 6. In germline, CDR1 is MNHEY, CDR2 SMNVEV (reference sequence). The CDR3 is CASSLFAGVSNEQFF. The CDR3, as DNA: TGTGCCAGCAGTTTATTTGCGGGAGTAAGCAATGAGCAGTTCTTC.

The chain employs TRBV29-1 and TRBJ2-7; 8 bases are a match to TRBD2. The junction had 11 bases not matched to a gene; V was cut back by 4 bases and J by 0 bases. This CDR3 has 16 amino acids. Per germline, CDR1 SQVTM and CDR2 ANQGSEA. CDR3 residues: CSVAVGRSGSSYEQYF. CDR3 in DNA: TGCAGCGTTGCCGTGGGTCGGAGCGGGAGCTCCTACGAGCAGTACTTC.

The J gene is TRBJ1-2, the V gene TRBV4-1; the match to TRBD1 covers 11 bases. J gave up 4 bases and V 5 bases, and 6 bases lay outside the gene matches. The CDR3 is made up of 15 amino acids. Looked up from germline, CDR1 is MGHRA and CDR2 is YSYEKL. This chain's CDR3 is CASSTGQGVGYGYTF. CDR3 coding DNA: TGCGCCAGCAGCACGGGACAGGGGGTTGGCTATGGCTACACCTTC.

The V gene is TRBV4-2, the J gene TRBJ2-5; D is possibly TRBD2 (5 bases). Trimming took 1 base from V and 11 from J, leaving 11 bases between them. CDR3 size: 12 residues. In germline, CDR1 is LGHNA, CDR2 YNFKEQ. This CDR3 is CASSQGRYKQYF. The CDR3, as DNA: TGTGCCAGCAGCCAAGGGAGGTACAAGCAGTACTTC.

The chain is built from TRBV7-2 and TRBJ2-1, with 12 bases that match TRBD2. V lost 1 base to trimming and J lost 7 bases; unmatched junction nucleotides: 8. The CDR3 extends over 17 amino acids. Germline values: CDR1 SGHTA, CDR2 FQGNSA. The CDR3 protein is CASSLVSLAGGQNEQFF. Here the CDR3 DNA reads TGTGCCAGCAGCTTAGTGTCTCTAGCGGGGGGGCAGAATGAGCAGTTCTTC.

This clonotype was seen once. The chain combines TRBV27 with TRBJ2-1; 7 nucleotides line up with TRBD2. Per germline, CDR1 MNHEY and CDR2 SMNVEV (reference sequence). Trimming took 6 bases from V and 2 from J; bases not matched to a gene: 7. This CDR3 has 15 amino acids. Written as DNA, the CDR3 is TGTGCCAGCAGAGTGATAGCGGGCCCCTACAATGAGCAGTTCTTC. Its translation is CASRVIAGPYNEQFF.